This T cell receptor (beta chain) was identified in a study of T cell responses to AZD1222 COVID-19 vaccine. Trimming took 4 bases from V and 11 from J, leaving 14 bases between them. The CDR3 is made up of 12 amino acids. Per the germline V gene, CDR1 is ENHRY and CDR2 is SYGVKD. The assay was immunoSEQ multiplex PCR, and TCRdb's table has in-frame clones only and misses some. Counted here are 100,000 to 150,000 clones, around nine tenths occurring once; the ten biggest clones make up 5% to 6.5%. This TCR came from an adult in good health. The V and J genes are TRBV10-3 and TRBJ1-1; the D is unclear. The source was peripheral blood, collected on day 0 of AZD1222 vaccination. The chain's CDR3 is CAISAGPKGAFF. The CDR3 coding sequence is TGTGCCATCAGTGCGGGCCCAAAGGGTGCTTTCTTT.